This is a list of T cell receptor beta chains from one sample in a study of cytomegalovirus exposure and HLA in healthy donors. Generated by immunoSEQ multiplex PCR, the TCRdb table keeps only in-frame clones and is missing some. Of 150,000 to 200,000 clones in the sample, around three quarters were seen once. Material: PBMCs. Receptors originate from a woman in her 30s in good health and CMV-seronegative. Both conserved end residues are part of each CDR3. D genes are given only for firm matches. The size entry is marked missing in some rows and otherwise reads once, few, many or a size class.

clone_size	d_call	v_call	j_call	cdr3_aa	cdr3_nt
NA	NA	TRBV19	TRBJ1-2	CASSVAFGGVSTNYGYTF	TGTGCCAGTAGTGTCGCCTTCGGCGGGGTGTCTACTAACTATGGCTACACCTTC
NA	TRBD1	TRBV9	TRBJ2-5	CASSVAGQGQGGTQYF	TGTGCCAGCAGCGTAGCGGGACAGGGTCAAGGTGGGACCCAGTACTTC
NA	TRBD2	TRBV4-1	TRBJ2-5	CASSQGLLIQETQYF	TGCGCCAGCAGCCAGGGACTACTAATCCAAGAGACCCAGTACTTC
NA	NA	TRBV27	TRBJ2-4	CASSETGTINIQYF	TGTGCCAGCAGTGAAACCGGGACAATAAACATTCAGTACTTC
NA	NA	TRBV7-3	TRBJ2-1	CASSPRRGDEQFF	TGTGCCAGCAGTCCCCGGAGGGGCGATGAGCAGTTCTTC
NA	TRBD2	TRBV18	TRBJ2-5	CASSGKRGPLQETQYF	TGTGCCAGCTCCGGAAAGCGGGGGCCCCTCCAAGAGACCCAGTACTTC
NA	NA	TRBV10-3	TRBJ1-2	CASSDSGLANYGYTF	TGTGCCAGCTCCGACAGCGGACTAGCTAACTATGGCTACACCTTC
NA	TRBD1	TRBV7-9	TRBJ1-4	CASSEYRGSGEKLFF	TGTGCCAGCAGCGAATACAGGGGTTCCGGTGAAAAACTGTTTTTT
NA	TRBD2	TRBV5-1	TRBJ2-2	CASSGGTSPGVGTGELFF	TGCGCCAGCAGCGGGGGGACTAGCCCGGGGGTTGGCACCGGGGAGCTGTTTTTT
once	NA	TRBV7-2	TRBJ2-6	CASSSNRISGANVLTF	TGTGCCAGCAGTTCGAACAGGATCTCTGGGGCCAACGTCCTGACTTTC
NA	NA	TRBV2	TRBJ2-1	CASSDGGFSYNEQFF	TGTGCCAGCAGTGATGGGGGGTTCTCCTACAATGAGCAGTTCTTC
NA	NA	TRBV2	TRBJ2-4	CASSDLGVQNIQYF	TGTGCCAGCAGTGATCTAGGAGTGCAAAACATTCAGTACTTC
NA	NA	TRBV30	TRBJ2-7	CAWSRGLSYEQYF	TGTGCCTGGAGCAGGGGTCTCTCCTACGAGCAGTACTTC
NA	NA	TRBV30	TRBJ1-5	CAWSRGQLLNQPQHF	TGTGCCTGGAGTCGTGGACAGCTGCTCAATCAGCCCCAGCATTTT
NA	TRBD1	TRBV30	TRBJ1-2	CASDRGGSYGYTF	TGTGCCTCCGACAGGGGAGGGTCCTATGGCTACACCTTC
NA	NA	TRBV7-9	TRBJ2-5	CASSPQETQYF	TGTGCCAGCAGCCCACAAGAGACCCAGTACTTC
NA	TRBD1	TRBV10-1	TRBJ2-1	CASSLTRQGGNEQFF	TGCGCCAGCAGCCTGACAAGACAGGGCGGCAATGAGCAGTTCTTC
few	TRBD2	TRBV10-3	TRBJ2-3	CAISNPQTSGASTDTQYF	TGTGCCATCAGTAACCCTCAAACTAGCGGAGCTAGCACAGATACGCAGTATTTT
NA	NA	TRBV30	TRBJ2-7	CAWSQGRSYEQYF	TGTGCCTGGAGTCAGGGCAGGTCCTACGAGCAGTACTTC
NA	TRBD1	TRBV15	TRBJ2-5	CATSRDRDRYQETQYF	TGTGCCACCAGCAGAGATCGGGACAGGTACCAAGAGACCCAGTACTTC
NA	NA	TRBV7-2	TRBJ1-5	CASSSPGQGWTQHF	TGTGCCAGCAGCTCGCCCGGGCAGGGGTGGACCCAGCATTTT
NA	TRBD1	TRBV2	TRBJ1-1	CASSSWDRGNTEAFF	TGTGCCAGCAGCTCCTGGGACAGGGGGAACACTGAAGCTTTCTTT
few	TRBD2	TRBV14	TRBJ2-3	CASSPYLAAASDTQYF	TGTGCCAGCAGCCCATATCTAGCGGCAGCTTCAGATACGCAGTATTTT
once	TRBD2	TRBV7-3	TRBJ2-1	CASSLSAGTSGGSSYNEQFF	TGTGCCAGCAGCCTCTCCGCCGGGACTAGCGGGGGGAGCTCCTACAATGAGCAGTTCTTC
NA	TRBD1	TRBV4-3	TRBJ1-1	CASSKLGQGYTEAFF	TGCGCCAGCAGCAAGCTGGGACAGGGGTACACTGAAGCTTTCTTT
NA	TRBD1	TRBV30	TRBJ1-1	CAWSPIDRGNTEAFF	TGTGCCTGGAGTCCCATTGACAGGGGAAACACTGAAGCTTTCTTT
NA	NA	TRBV9	TRBJ2-3	CASSASSDTQYF	TGTGCCAGCAGCGCGTCTAGCGATACGCAGTATTTT
NA	TRBD1	TRBV2	TRBJ1-1	CASRKGGRGGNTEAFF	TGTGCCAGCAGGAAAGGGGGCCGTGGGGGGAACACTGAAGCTTTCTTT
once	NA	TRBV6-5	TRBJ2-7	CASSYSNSHSYEQYF	TGTGCCAGCAGTTACTCGAACAGTCACTCCTACGAGCAGTACTTC
NA	TRBD1	TRBV2	TRBJ1-6	CASSVGQGSPLHF	TGTGCCAGCAGTGTGGGACAGGGTTCACCCCTCCACTTT
NA	NA	TRBV15	TRBJ1-1	CATSRGSGRTEAFF	TGTGCCACCAGCAGAGGTTCGGGTCGCACTGAAGCTTTCTTT
NA	TRBD1	TRBV6-5	TRBJ2-7	CASSYDRGEQYF	TGTGCCAGCAGTTACGACAGGGGCGAGCAGTACTTC
NA	NA	TRBV10-3	TRBJ1-2	CAISVEEIYGYTF	TGTGCCATCAGTGTCGAGGAAATCTATGGCTACACCTTC
NA	TRBD2	TRBV4-2	TRBJ2-3	CASSRQTSGGGTDTQYF	TGTGCCAGCAGCCGTCAAACTAGCGGGGGGGGAACAGATACGCAGTATTTT
NA	NA	TRBV6-4	TRBJ2-2	CASSPTGSGELFF	TGTGCCAGCAGCCCAACAGGTTCGGGGGAGCTGTTTTTT
NA	TRBD1	TRBV6-6	TRBJ2-5	CASSSPTGDGETQYF	TGTGCCAGCAGCTCCCCGACAGGGGATGGAGAGACCCAGTACTTC
NA	TRBD1	TRBV5-1	TRBJ2-5	CASSFGQGVGETQYF	TGCGCCAGCAGCTTCGGACAGGGGGTAGGAGAGACCCAGTACTTC